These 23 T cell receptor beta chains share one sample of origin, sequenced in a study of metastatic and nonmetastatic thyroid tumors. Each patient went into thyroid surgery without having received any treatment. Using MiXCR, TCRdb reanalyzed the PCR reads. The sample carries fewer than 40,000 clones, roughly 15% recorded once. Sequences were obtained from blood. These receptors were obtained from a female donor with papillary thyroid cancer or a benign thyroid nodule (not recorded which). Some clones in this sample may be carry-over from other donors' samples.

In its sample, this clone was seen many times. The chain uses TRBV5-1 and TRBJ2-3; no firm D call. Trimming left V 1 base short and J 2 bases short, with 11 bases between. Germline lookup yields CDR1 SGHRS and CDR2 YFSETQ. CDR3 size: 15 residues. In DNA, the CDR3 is TGCGCCAGCAGCTTGAACTTAGCACCCACAGATACGCAGTATTTT. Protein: CASSLNLAPTDTQYF.

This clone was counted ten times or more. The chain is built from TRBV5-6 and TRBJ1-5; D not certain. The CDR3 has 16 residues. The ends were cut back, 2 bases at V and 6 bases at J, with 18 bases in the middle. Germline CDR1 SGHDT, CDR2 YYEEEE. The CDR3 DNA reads TGTGCCAGCAGCTTCAGGAGGCGAGGCCGGGGTCAGCCCCAGCATTTT. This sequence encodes CASSFRRRGRGQPQHF.

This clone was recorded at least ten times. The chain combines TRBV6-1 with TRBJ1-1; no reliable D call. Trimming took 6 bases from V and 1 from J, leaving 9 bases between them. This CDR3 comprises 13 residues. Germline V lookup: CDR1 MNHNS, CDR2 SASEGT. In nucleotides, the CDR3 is TGTGCCAGCAGGGGAGGCCAGAACACTGAAGCTTTCTTT. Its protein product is CASRGGQNTEAFF.

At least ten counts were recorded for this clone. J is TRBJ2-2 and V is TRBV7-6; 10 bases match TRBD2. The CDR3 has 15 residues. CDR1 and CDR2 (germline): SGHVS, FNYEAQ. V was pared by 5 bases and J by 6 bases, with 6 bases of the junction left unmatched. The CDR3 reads CASSPSGSYSGELFF. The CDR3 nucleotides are TGTGCCAGCAGCCCTAGCGGGAGCTACTCCGGGGAGCTGTTTTTT.

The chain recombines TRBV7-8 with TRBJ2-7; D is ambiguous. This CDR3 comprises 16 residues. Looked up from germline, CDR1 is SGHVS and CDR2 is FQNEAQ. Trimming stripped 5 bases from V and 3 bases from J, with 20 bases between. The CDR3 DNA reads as TGTGCCAGCAGCAACCCCCCCGGTGGCTTAGGCTACGAGCAGTACTTC. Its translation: CASSNPPGGLGYEQYF. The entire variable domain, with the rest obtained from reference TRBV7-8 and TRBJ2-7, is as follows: GAGVSQSPRYKVAKRGQDVALRCDPISGHVSLFWYQQALGQGPEFLTYFQNEAQLDKSGLPSDRFFAERPEGSVSTLKIQRTQQEDSAVYLCASSNPPGGLGYEQYFGPGTRLTVT.

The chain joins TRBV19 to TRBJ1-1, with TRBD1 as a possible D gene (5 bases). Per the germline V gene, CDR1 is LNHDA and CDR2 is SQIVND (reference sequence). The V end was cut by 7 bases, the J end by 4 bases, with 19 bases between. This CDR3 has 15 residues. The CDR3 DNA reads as TGTGCCAGTATGTTGGGGTCCTTCGGGGGCACTGAAGCTTTCTTT. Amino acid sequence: CASMLGSFGGTEAFF.

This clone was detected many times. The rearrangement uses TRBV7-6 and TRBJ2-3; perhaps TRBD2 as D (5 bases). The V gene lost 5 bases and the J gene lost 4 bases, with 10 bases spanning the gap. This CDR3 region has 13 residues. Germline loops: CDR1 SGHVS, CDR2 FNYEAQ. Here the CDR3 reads CASSRGPSDTQYF. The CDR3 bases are TGTGCCAGCAGCAGAGGGCCCTCAGATACGCAGTATTTT.

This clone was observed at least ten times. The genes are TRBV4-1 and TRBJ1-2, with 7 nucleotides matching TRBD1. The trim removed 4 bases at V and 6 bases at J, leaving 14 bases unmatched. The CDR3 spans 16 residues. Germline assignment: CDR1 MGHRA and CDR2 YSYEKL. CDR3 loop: CASSPGQYRGDDGYTF. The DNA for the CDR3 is TGCGCCAGCAGCCCAGGGCAGTACAGGGGCGATGATGGCTACACCTTC.

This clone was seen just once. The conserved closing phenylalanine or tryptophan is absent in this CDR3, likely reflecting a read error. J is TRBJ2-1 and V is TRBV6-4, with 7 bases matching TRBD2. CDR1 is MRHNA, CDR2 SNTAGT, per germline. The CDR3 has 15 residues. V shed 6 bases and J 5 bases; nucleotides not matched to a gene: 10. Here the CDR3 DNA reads TGTGCCAGCAGATCAATTGCGGGAGCCCACAATGAGCAGTTCTTG. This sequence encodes CASRSIAGAHNEQFL.

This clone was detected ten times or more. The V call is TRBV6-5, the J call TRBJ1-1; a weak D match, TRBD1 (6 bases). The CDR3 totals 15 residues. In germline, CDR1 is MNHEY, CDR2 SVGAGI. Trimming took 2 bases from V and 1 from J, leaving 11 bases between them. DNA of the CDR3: TGTGCCAGCAGTTACGCAAGCAGGGGGAACACTGAAGCTTTCTTT. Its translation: CASSYASRGNTEAFF.

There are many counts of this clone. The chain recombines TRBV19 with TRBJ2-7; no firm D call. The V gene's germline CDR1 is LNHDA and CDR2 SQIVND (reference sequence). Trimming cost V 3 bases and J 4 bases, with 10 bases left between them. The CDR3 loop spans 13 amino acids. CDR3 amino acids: CASSIGLFYEQYF. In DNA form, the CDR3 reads TGTGCCAGTAGTATTGGTCTGTTTTACGAGCAGTACTTC.

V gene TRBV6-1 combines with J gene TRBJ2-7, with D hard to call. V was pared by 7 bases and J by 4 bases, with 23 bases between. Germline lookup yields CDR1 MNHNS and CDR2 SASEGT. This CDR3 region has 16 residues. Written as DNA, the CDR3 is TGTGCCAGCATTGCCTTTGGTTCCAGCCTCGTGTACGAGCAGTACTTC. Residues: CASIAFGSSLVYEQYF.

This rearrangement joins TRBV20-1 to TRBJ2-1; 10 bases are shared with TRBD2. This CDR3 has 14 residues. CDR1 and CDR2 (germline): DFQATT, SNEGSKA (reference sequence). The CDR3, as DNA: TGCATTGCATCGCCCCGGACTAGCGGTAGTTTCCATTTCTTC. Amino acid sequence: CIASPRTSGSFHFF.

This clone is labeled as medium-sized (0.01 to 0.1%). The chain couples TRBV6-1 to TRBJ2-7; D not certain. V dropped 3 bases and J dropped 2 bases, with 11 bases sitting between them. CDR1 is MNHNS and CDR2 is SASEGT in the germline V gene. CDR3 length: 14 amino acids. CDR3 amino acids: CASSDSPSTYEQYF. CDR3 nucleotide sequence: TGTGCCAGCAGTGATTCACCATCTACCTACGAGCAGTACTTC.

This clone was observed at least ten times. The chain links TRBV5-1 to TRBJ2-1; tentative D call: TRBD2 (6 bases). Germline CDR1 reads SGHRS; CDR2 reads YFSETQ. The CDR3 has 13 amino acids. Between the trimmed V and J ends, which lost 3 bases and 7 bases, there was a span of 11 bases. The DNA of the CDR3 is TGCGCCAGCAGCTCCCCCGGGGGTAATGAGCAGTTCTTC. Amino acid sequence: CASSSPGGNEQFF.

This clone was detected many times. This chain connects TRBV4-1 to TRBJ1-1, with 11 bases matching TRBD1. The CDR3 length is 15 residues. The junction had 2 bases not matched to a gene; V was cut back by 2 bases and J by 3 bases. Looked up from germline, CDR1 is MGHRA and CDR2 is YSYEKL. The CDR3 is CASSQPGQGDTEAFF. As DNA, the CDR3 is TGCGCCAGCAGCCAACCGGGACAGGGGGACACTGAAGCTTTCTTT.

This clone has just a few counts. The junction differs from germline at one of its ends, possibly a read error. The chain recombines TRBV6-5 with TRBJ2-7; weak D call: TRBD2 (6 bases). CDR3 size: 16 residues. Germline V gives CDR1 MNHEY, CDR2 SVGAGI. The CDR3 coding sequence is TGTGCCAGCAGTTACTCGTCGGCTATCGGTGCCGGGAGCCCAATTTTC. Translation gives CASSYSSAIGAGSPIF.

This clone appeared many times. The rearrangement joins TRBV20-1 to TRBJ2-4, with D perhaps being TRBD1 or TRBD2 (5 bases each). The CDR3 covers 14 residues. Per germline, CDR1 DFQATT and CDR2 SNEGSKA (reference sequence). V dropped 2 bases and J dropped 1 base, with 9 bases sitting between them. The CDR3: CSARRDPAKNIQYF. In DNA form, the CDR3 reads TGCAGTGCTAGACGGGACCCCGCCAAAAACATTCAGTACTTC.

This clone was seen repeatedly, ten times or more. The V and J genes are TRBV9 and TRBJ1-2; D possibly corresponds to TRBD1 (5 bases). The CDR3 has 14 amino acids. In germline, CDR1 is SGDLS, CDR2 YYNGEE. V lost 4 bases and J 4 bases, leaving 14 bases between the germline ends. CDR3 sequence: CASSPGGASYGYTF. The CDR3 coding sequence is TGTGCCAGCAGCCCCGGAGGGGCCTCCTATGGCTACACCTTC.

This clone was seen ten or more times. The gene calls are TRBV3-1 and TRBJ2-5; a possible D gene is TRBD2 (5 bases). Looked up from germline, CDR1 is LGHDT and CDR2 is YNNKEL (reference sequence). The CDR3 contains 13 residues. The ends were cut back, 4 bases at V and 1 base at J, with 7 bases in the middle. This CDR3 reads CASSRRGQETQYF. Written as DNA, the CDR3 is TGTGCCAGCAGCCGCCGGGGCCAAGAGACCCAGTACTTC.

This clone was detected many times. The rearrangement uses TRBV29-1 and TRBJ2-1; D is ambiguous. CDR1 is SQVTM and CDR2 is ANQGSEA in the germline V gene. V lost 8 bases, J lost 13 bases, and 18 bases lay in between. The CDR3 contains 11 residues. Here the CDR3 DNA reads TGCAGCTCCCTCTACGCGGATCGACAGTTCTTC. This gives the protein CSSLYADRQFF.

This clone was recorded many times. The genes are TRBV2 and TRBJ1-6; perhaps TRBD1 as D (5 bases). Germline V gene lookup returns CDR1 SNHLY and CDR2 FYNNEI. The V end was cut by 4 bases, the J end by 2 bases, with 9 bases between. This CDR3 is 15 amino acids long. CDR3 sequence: CASSGQGTYNSPLHF. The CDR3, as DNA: TGTGCCAGCAGTGGGCAGGGAACCTATAATTCACCCCTCCACTTT.

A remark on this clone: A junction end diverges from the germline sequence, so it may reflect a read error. The CDR3 region is CRARSIAGDANEQFF. CDR3 coding DNA: TGCCGTGCTCGATCGATAGCGGGAGACGCTAATGAGCAGTTCTTC. The rearrangement links TRBV20-1 to TRBJ2-1, with TRBD2 identical over 9 bases. This CDR3 spans 15 amino acids. The germline gives CDR1 DFQATT, CDR2 SNEGSKA (reference sequence).